Below, 26 T cell receptor beta chains from the same sample are listed, as sequenced in a study of shared clonotypes between healthy human individuals. Clones were sequenced by immunoSEQ multiplex PCR, and TCRdb holds only the in-frame ones, with some missing. The sample includes some 2.4 million clones, 80% to 95% of them seen just once. Source material: naive CD4+ T cells from PBMCs. Subset denoted: CD45RA+ positively selected. These receptors were obtained from a man between 18 and 35 years old in good health. Some clones in this sample may be carry-over from other donors' samples.

This clone was seen only once. The DNA of the CDR3 is TGTGCCAGCAGCACCCGGGACACCTACGAGCAGTACTTC. Amino acid sequence: CASSTRDTYEQYF. The rearrangement uses TRBV7-9 and TRBJ2-7; tentative D call: TRBD1 (6 bases). Deletions cut 5 bases from V and 2 bases from J, with 10 bases between. From germline, CDR1 is SEHNR and CDR2 FQNEAQ (reference sequence). The CDR3 runs to 13 residues.

The chain has TRBV14 and TRBJ2-1, with D tentatively TRBD2 (6 bases). This CDR3 contains 15 residues. V lost 4 bases, J lost 5 bases, and 15 bases lay in between. Germline lookup yields CDR1 SGHDN and CDR2 FVKESK. CDR3: CASSRGLTSNNEQFF. The CDR3 bases are TGTGCCAGCAGCCGGGGACTCACGTCAAACAATGAGCAGTTCTTC.

V usage is TRBV5-1 and J usage is TRBJ2-1; 12 nucleotides match TRBD2. The germline gives CDR1 SGHRS, CDR2 YFSETQ. CDR3 size: 16 residues. Trimming took 0 bases from V and 7 from J; bases not matched to a gene: 5. CDR3 sequence (DNA): TGCGCCAGCAGCTTGGCTGTGACTAGCGGGAGTAATGAGCAGTTCTTC. It is translated as CASSLAVTSGSNEQFF.

The chain combines TRBV5-8 with TRBJ1-6; D uncertain. V gave up 1 base and J gave up 9 bases, with 8 bases separating them. CDR1 is SGHTS, CDR2 YDEGEE, per germline. The CDR3 runs to 13 residues. The CDR3 sequence: CASSLRTISPLHF. The CDR3 bases are TGTGCCAGCAGCTTGCGTACGATTTCACCCCTCCACTTT. The variable domain in full, with the rest retrieved from reference TRBV5-8 and TRBJ1-6, is EAGVTQSPTHLIKTRGQQATLRCSPISGHTSVYWYQQALGLGLQFLLWYDEGEERNRGNFPPRFSGRQFPNYSSELNVNALELEDSALYLCASSLRTISPLHFGNGTRLTVT.

The chain is built from TRBV19 and TRBJ2-3; 7 bases fit TRBD2. V lost 5 bases to trimming and J lost 3 bases; unmatched junction nucleotides: 14. Germline V lookup: CDR1 LNHDA, CDR2 SQIVND (reference sequence). The CDR3 spans 17 residues. Here the CDR3 reads CASSSPFGGRRTDTQYF. The CDR3, as DNA: TGTGCCAGTAGTTCGCCGTTCGGCGGGAGAAGGACAGATACGCAGTATTTT.

The chain is built from TRBV6-1 and TRBJ2-7, with 7 bases fitting TRBD2. V was pared by 4 bases and J by 0 bases, with 3 bases of the junction left unmatched. The CDR3 has 14 amino acids. CDR1 MNHNS and CDR2 SASEGT come from the germline V gene. The CDR3 DNA reads as TGTGCCAGCAGTGGGGAGGGCCTCTCCTACGAGCAGTACTTC. Translated, it gives CASSGEGLSYEQYF.

This chain connects TRBV4-2 to TRBJ2-1, with D perhaps matching TRBD2 (6 bases). CDR1 and CDR2 from the germline V gene are LGHNA and YNFKEQ. V dropped 0 bases and J dropped 0 bases, with 9 bases sitting between them. The CDR3 spans 16 residues. CDR3 nucleotides: TGTGCCAGCAGCCAAGAAGCGCGGGACTCCTACAATGAGCAGTTCTTC. Its translation: CASSQEARDSYNEQFF.

The gene calls are TRBV7-8 and TRBJ1-4; D is undetermined. CDR1 is SGHVS, CDR2 FQNEAQ, per germline. There are 16 residues in the CDR3. Trimming took 0 bases from V and 4 from J, leaving 12 bases between them. This CDR3 is CASSLATGRHNEKLFF. For the CDR3, the DNA is TGTGCCAGCAGCTTAGCTACCGGACGGCATAATGAAAAACTGTTTTTT.

The V and J genes are TRBV7-3 and TRBJ1-1; D might be TRBD1 (5 bases). Germline values: CDR1 SGHTA, CDR2 FQGTGA. The V end was cut by 2 bases, the J end by 4 bases, with 11 bases between. This CDR3 has 14 residues. The CDR3 DNA reads TGTGCCAGCAGCTTAGGGGCATCAGTCACTGAAGCTTTCTTT. Protein: CASSLGASVTEAFF.

Worth noting for this clone: Different DNA sequences within this sample yield the same CDR3. The genes are TRBV5-1 and TRBJ1-3; tentatively, D is TRBD1 (5 bases). Germline lookup yields CDR1 SGHRS and CDR2 YFSETQ. V lost 0 bases to trimming and J lost 0 bases, with 7 bases between them. The CDR3 runs 15 residues. The CDR3 region has the DNA TGCGCCAGCAGCTTGGTGGGGGACTCTGGAAACACCATATATTTT. This sequence encodes CASSLVGDSGNTIYF.

The rearrangement links TRBV4-1 to TRBJ2-4; D may be TRBD1 or TRBD2 (5 bases each). Deletions cut 2 bases from V and 5 bases from J, with 22 bases between. CDR3 size: 18 residues. Germline V gene data show CDR1 as MGHRA and CDR2 as YSYEKL. The CDR3 DNA reads TGCGCCAGCAGCCAATGGGCCCCGTGGGGTGAGGGGCAAAACATTCAGTACTTC. Protein: CASSQWAPWGEGQNIQYF.

The genes are TRBV4-3 and TRBJ2-3; possibly TRBD2 for D (7 bases). The CDR3 covers 15 residues. The ends were cut back, 5 bases at V and 3 bases at J, with 15 bases in the middle. CDR1 and CDR2 from the germline V gene are LGHNA and YSLEER. The CDR3 DNA follows: TGCGCCAGCAGCAAAGGGGGGGGTAGTACAGATACGCAGTATTTT. Amino acids: CASSKGGGSTDTQYF.

This sequence joins TRBV5-1 and TRBJ2-5; 14 nucleotides line up with TRBD2. The CDR3 length is 17 residues. Trimming removed 4 bases from V and 5 bases from J; junction bases left unmatched: 10. Germline loops: CDR1 SGHRS, CDR2 YFSETQ. The CDR3 loop reads CASSAGTSGSIAETQYF. CDR3 bases: TGCGCCAGCAGCGCGGGGACTAGCGGGAGCATTGCGGAGACCCAGTACTTC.

Comments on this clone: Within the sample, other DNA sequences also encode this same CDR3. This sequence joins TRBV5-1 and TRBJ2-1; TRBD1 aligns across 8 bases. This CDR3 has 16 residues. Germline V gene data show CDR1 as SGHRS and CDR2 as YFSETQ. With 0 bases clipped from V and 0 bases from J, the junction kept 2 bases outside the gene matches. The CDR3, as DNA: TGCGCCAGCAGCTTGGATCAGGGGGCCTCCTACAATGAGCAGTTCTTC. It codes for CASSLDQGASYNEQFF.

The chain uses TRBV6-5 and TRBJ2-7, with D possibly being TRBD1 (5 bases). Germline loops: CDR1 MNHEY, CDR2 SVGAGI. V lost 2 bases, J lost 1 base, and 12 bases lay in between. The CDR3 consists of 15 residues. This CDR3 reads CASSYGQGNSYEQYF. The DNA of the CDR3 is TGTGCCAGCAGTTACGGTCAGGGCAATTCCTACGAGCAGTACTTC.

The CDR3 region is CASGSNSGSRIGNEQFF. The CDR3 DNA reads as TGTGCCAGCGGCTCGAATTCGGGATCCAGGATTGGGAATGAGCAGTTCTTC. The J gene is TRBJ2-1, the V gene TRBV7-3; weak D call: TRBD2 (5 bases). Trimming pared 8 bases from V and 7 bases from J, leaving 27 bases between. The germline V gene encodes CDR1 SGHTA and CDR2 FQGTGA. This CDR3 spans 17 amino acids.

CDR3 nucleotides: TGTGCCAGCGCCGTTTTTAGGGGGGCTACTAGCACAGATACGCAGTATTTT. It is translated as CASAVFRGATSTDTQYF. V gene TRBV28 combines with J gene TRBJ2-3; D assignment may be TRBD1 or TRBD2 (6 bases each). The CDR3 runs to 17 residues. Trimming removed 8 bases from V and 0 bases from J, with 21 bases in between. The germline gives CDR1 MDHEN, CDR2 SYDVKM.

The V call is TRBV7-3, the J call TRBJ2-2; D remains unclear. The CDR3 length is 15 residues. The ends were cut back, 5 bases at V and 2 bases at J, with 12 bases in the middle. In germline, CDR1 is SGHTA, CDR2 FQGTGA. The CDR3 DNA is TGTGCCAGCAGCCCACCGGGCCCAAACACCGGGGAGCTGTTTTTT. It codes for CASSPPGPNTGELFF.

This chain joins TRBV5-1 and TRBJ2-3, with unresolved D. CDR1 SGHRS and CDR2 YFSETQ come from the germline V gene. The V gene lost 0 bases and the J gene lost 0 bases, with 8 bases spanning the gap. The CDR3 has 15 residues. CDR3 residues: CASSLDEPSTDTQYF. CDR3 sequence (DNA): TGCGCCAGCAGCTTGGATGAGCCTAGCACAGATACGCAGTATTTT.

V usage is TRBV9 and J usage is TRBJ1-1; D possibly corresponds to TRBD1 (6 bases). The V and J ends lost 3 bases and 5 bases respectively, with 17 bases between them. Germline CDR1 and CDR2: SGDLS and YYNGEE. The CDR3 has 15 residues. The chain's CDR3 is CASSADGLRGTEAFF. Written as DNA, the CDR3 is TGTGCCAGCAGCGCCGACGGGCTGAGGGGGACTGAAGCTTTCTTT.

V is TRBV9 and J is TRBJ1-3; 9 bases are a match to TRBD1. V trimming: 4 bases; J trimming: 8 bases; junction bases outside the gene matches: 13. This CDR3 is 16 amino acids long. Looked up from germline, CDR1 is SGDLS and CDR2 is YYNGEE. The CDR3 protein is CASSKGQGSAGDTIYF. The CDR3 DNA reads as TGTGCCAGCAGCAAGGGACAGGGCAGCGCAGGCGACACCATATATTTT.

J is TRBJ2-2 and V is TRBV10-2, with no clear D. Deletions cut 6 bases from V and 6 bases from J, with 17 bases between. The CDR3 spans 15 residues. The V gene's germline CDR1 is WSHSY and CDR2 SAAADI. The CDR3 DNA follows: TGCGCCAGCAGGCAGAGAAGTCTAGAACCCGGGGAGCTGTTTTTT. It encodes CASRQRSLEPGELFF.

The genes are TRBV14 and TRBJ2-5; 7 positions agree with TRBD2. The trim removed 5 bases at V and 5 bases at J, leaving 8 bases unmatched. Germline lookup yields CDR1 SGHDN and CDR2 FVKESK. This CDR3 is built from 14 residues. The CDR3 loop reads CASSISGTMETQYF. DNA of the CDR3: TGTGCCAGCAGCATCTCCGGGACTATGGAGACCCAGTACTTC.

The DNA for the CDR3 is TGCGCCAGCAGCCGGGACAGGTCTAGCGGCTACACCTTC. Protein sequence: CASSRDRSSGYTF. This chain connects TRBV5-1 to TRBJ1-2, with 8 nucleotides matching TRBD1. Germline CDR1 reads SGHRS; CDR2 reads YFSETQ. The J segment lost 8 bases and the V segment lost 4 bases, leaving 7 bases of the junction unmatched. CDR3 length equals 13 residues.

V gene TRBV19 combines with J gene TRBJ2-5; 9 nucleotides line up with TRBD1. V was clipped by 5 bases and J by 3 bases; unmatched bases: 7. The germline gives CDR1 LNHDA, CDR2 SQIVND (reference sequence). This CDR3 contains 15 residues. The CDR3 coding sequence is TGTGCCAGTAGTGGGACAGGGCTGGGCGAAGAGACCCAGTACTTC. It specifies CASSGTGLGEETQYF.

Note on this clone: Other nucleotide sequences in the sample specify the same CDR3. The V and J genes are TRBV14 and TRBJ1-4, with unresolved D. Germline V gives CDR1 SGHDN, CDR2 FVKESK. V was shortened by 4 bases and J by 8 bases, with 11 bases between the two germline ends. The CDR3 is made up of 13 amino acids. Here the CDR3 DNA reads TGTGCCAGCAGCCGGGGTTTAAACGAAAAACTGTTTTTT. Its translation: CASSRGLNEKLFF.